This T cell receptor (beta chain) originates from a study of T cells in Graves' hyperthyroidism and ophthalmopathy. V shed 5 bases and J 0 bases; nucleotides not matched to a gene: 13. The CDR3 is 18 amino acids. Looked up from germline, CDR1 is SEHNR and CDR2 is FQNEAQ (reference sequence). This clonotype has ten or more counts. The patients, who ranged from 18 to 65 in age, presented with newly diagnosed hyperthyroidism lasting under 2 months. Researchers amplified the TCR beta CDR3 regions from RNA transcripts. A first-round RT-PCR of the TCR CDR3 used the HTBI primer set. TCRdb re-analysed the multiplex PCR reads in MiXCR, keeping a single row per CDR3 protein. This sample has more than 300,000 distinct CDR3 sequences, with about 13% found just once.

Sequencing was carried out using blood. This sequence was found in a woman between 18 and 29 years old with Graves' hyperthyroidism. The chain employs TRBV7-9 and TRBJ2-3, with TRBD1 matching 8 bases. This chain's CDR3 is CASSTRPGTGTSTDTQYF. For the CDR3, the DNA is TGTGCCAGCAGCACCCGTCCCGGGACAGGAACTAGCACAGATACGCAGTATTTT.